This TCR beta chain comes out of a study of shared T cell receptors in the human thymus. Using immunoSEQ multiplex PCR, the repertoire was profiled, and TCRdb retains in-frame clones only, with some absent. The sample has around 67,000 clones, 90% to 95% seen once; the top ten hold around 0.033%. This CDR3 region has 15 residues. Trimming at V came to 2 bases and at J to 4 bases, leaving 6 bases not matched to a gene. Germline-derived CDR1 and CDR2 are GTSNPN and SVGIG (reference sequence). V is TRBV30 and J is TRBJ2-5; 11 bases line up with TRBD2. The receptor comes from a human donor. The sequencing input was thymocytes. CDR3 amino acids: CAWSPTSGGRETQYF. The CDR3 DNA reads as TGTGCCTGGAGTCCAACTAGCGGGGGCCGAGAGACCCAGTACTTC.